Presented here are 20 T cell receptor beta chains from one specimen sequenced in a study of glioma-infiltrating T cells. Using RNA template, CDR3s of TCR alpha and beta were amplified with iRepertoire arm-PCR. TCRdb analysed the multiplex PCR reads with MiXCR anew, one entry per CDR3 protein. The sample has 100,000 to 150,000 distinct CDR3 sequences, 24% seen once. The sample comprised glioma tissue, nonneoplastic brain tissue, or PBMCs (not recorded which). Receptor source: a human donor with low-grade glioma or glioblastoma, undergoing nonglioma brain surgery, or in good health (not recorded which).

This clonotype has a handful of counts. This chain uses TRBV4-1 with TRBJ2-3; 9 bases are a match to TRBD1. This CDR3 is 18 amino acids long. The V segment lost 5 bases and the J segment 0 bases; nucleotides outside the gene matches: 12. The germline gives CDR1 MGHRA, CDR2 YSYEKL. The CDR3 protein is CASSWGTGSAPSTDTQYF. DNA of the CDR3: TGCGCCAGCAGCTGGGGGACAGGGAGTGCCCCTAGCACAGATACGCAGTATTTT.

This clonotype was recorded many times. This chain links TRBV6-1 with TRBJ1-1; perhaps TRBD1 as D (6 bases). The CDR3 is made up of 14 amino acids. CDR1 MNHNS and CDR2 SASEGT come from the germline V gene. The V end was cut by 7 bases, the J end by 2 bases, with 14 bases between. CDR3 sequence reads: CASTKLGANTEAFF. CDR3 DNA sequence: TGTGCCAGCACCAAGCTGGGGGCAAACACTGAAGCTTTCTTT.

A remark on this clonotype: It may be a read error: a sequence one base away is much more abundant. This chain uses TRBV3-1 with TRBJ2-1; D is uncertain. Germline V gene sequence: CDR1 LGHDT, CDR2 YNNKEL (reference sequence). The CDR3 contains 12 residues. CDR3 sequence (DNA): TGTGCCAGCAGACAAGTAGCACAGCAGCAGTTCTTC. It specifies CASRQVAQQQFF.

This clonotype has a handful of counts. The CDR3 protein is CASSPPGGGFPGELFF. The CDR3 DNA follows: TGTGCCAGCAGTCCGCCTGGGGGCGGCTTCCCCGGGGAGCTGTTTTTT. The rearrangement joins TRBV28 to TRBJ2-2; a weak D match, TRBD1 (6 bases). Per germline, CDR1 MDHEN and CDR2 SYDVKM. Trimming took off 5 bases at V and 6 bases at J, with 19 bases between the two ends. The CDR3 is made up of 16 amino acids.

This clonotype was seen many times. The CDR3 DNA follows: TGTGCCAGCAGGGGGACAGGGGGCGACCGCTCCTATGGCTACACCTTC. Protein: CASRGTGGDRSYGYTF. The gene calls are TRBV6-1 and TRBJ1-2; 12 nucleotides agree with TRBD1. Germline CDR1 is MNHNS and CDR2 is SASEGT. This CDR3 region has 16 residues. V was clipped by 6 bases and J by 4 bases; unmatched bases: 9.

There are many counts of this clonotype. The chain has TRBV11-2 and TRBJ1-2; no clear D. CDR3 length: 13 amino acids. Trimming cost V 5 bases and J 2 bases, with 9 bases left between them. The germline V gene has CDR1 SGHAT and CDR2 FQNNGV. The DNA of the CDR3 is TGTGCCAGCAGCCATCAGAAAAACTATGGCTACACCTTC. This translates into CASSHQKNYGYTF.

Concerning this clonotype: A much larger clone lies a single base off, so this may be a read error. The CDR3 loop is CASSSLSGGDGYTF. The CDR3 region has the DNA TGTGCCAGCAGTTCCCTCAGCGGGGGTGATGGCTACACCTTC. The chain joins TRBV25-1 to TRBJ1-2, with TRBD1 as a possible D gene (5 bases). There are 14 residues in the CDR3. Per the germline V gene, CDR1 is MGHDK and CDR2 is SYGVNS. V was trimmed by 5 bases and J by 6 bases, leaving 16 bases between them.

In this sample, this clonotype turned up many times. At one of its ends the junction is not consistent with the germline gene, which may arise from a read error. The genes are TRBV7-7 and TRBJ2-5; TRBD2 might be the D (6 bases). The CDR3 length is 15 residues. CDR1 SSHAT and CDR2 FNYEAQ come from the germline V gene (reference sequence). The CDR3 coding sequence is TGTGCTAGCAGCCCAGCTTGGGGGGAACAAGAGACCCAGTACTTC. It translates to CASSPAWGEQETQYF.

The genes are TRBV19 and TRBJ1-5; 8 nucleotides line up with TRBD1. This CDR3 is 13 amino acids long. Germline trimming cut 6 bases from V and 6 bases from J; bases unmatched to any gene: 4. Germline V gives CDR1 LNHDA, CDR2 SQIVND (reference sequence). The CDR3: CASRQGEVQPQHF. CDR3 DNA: TGTGCCAGTAGACAGGGGGAGGTTCAGCCCCAGCATTTT.

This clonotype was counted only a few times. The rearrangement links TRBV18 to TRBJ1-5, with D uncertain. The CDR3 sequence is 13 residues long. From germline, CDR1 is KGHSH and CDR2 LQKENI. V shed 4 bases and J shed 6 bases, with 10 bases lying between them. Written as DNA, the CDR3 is TGTGCCAGCTCACAGGGAGAAAGTCAGCCCCAGCATTTT. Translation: CASSQGESQPQHF.

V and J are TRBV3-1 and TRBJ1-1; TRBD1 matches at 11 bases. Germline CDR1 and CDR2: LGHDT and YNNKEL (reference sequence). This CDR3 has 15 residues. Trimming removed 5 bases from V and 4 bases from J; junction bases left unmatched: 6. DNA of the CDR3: TGTGCCAGCAGCATACGGACAGGGGGCGGCACTGAAGCTTTCTTT. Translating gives CASSIRTGGGTEAFF.

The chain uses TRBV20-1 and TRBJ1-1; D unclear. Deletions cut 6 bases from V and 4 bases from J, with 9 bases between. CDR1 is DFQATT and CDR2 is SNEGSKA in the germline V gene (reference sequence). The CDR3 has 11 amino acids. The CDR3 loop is CSAGRGTEAFF. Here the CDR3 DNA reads TGCAGTGCCGGGAGAGGCACTGAAGCTTTCTTT.

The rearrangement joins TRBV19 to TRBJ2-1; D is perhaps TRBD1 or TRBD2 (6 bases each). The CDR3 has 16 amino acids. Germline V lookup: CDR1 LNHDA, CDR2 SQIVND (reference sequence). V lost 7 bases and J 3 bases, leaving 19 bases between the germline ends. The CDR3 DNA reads TGTGCCAGTACCCCAAGGGGGGAGAGCTTCTACAATGAGCAGTTCTTC. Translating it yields CASTPRGESFYNEQFF.

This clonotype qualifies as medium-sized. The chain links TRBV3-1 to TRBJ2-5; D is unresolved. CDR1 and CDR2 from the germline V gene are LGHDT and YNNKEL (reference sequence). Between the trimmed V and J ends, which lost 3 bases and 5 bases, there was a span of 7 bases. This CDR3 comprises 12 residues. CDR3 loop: CASSHLRETQYF. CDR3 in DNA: TGTGCCAGCAGCCATCTTCGGGAGACCCAGTACTTC.

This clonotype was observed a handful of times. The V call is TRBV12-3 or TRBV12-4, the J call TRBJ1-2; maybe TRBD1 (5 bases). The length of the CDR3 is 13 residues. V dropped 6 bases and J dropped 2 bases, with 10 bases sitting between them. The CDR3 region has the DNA TGTGCCAGCAGAAAGGACAAGAACTATGGCTACACCTTC. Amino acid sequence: CASRKDKNYGYTF.

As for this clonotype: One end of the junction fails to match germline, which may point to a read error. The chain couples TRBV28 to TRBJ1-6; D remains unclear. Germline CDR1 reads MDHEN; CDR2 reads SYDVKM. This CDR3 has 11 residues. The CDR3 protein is CASHGLPAPNF. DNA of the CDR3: TGTGCCAGTCATGGTTTGCCTGCCCCCAACTTT.

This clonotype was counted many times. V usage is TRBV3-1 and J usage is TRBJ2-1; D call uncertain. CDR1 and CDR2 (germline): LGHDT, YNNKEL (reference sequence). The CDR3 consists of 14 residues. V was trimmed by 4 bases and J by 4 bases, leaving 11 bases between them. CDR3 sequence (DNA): TGTGCCAGCAGCCCGAGTGTGCAGTACAATGAGCAGTTCTTC. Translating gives CASSPSVQYNEQFF.

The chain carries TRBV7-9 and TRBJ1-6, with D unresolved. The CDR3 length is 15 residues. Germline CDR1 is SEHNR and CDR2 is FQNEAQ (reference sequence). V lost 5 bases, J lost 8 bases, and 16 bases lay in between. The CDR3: CASSPLGRDDSPLHF. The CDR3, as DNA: TGTGCCAGCAGCCCGCTGGGTAGGGATGATTCACCCCTCCACTTT.

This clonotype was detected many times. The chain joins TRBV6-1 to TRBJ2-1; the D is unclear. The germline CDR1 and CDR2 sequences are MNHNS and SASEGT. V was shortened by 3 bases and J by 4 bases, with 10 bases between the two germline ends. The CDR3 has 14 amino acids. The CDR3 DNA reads TGTGCCAGCAGTGACACGCGGCCGTACAATGAGCAGTTCTTC. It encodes CASSDTRPYNEQFF.

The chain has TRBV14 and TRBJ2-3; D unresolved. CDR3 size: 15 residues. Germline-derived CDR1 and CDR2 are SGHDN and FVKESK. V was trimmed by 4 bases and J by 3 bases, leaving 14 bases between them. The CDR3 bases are TGTGCCAGCAGCCTCTGGAGCGTGAGGACAGATACGCAGTATTTT. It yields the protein CASSLWSVRTDTQYF.